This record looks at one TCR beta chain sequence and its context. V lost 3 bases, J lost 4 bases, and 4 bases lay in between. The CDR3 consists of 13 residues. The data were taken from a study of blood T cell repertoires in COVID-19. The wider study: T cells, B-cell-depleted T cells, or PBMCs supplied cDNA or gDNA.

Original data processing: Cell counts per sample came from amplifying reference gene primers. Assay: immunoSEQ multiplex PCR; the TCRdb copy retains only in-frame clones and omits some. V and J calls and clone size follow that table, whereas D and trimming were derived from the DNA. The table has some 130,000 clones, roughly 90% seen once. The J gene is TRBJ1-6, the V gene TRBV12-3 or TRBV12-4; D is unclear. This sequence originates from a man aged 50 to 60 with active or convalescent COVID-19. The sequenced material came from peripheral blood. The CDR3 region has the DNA TGTGCCAGCAGTTTCGGGTATAATTCACCCCTCCACTTT. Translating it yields CASSFGYNSPLHF.